This entry describes one TCR beta chain. The data were taken from a study of blood T cell repertoires in COVID-19. V lost 4 bases to trimming and J lost 5 bases; unmatched junction nucleotides: 10. The CDR3 length is 15 residues. Source study methods: Cell counts per sample came from amplifying reference gene primers. Data came from immunoSEQ multiplex PCR; TCRdb stores just in-frame clones and leaves some out. V and J calls and clone size come straight from that table; D and trimming were deduced from the DNA. The data show about 210,000 clones, 70% to 85% seen once. V is TRBV5-3 and J is TRBJ1-1; the match to TRBD1 covers 8 bases. TRBV5-3 counts as an open reading frame of uncertain function. Sequenced input: peripheral blood. The receptor was isolated from a man in his forties or fifties with active or convalescent COVID-19. The CDR3 protein is CARSRFADRETEAFF. As DNA, the CDR3 is TGTGCCAGAAGCCGTTTTGCGGACAGGGAAACTGAAGCTTTCTTT.